This T cell receptor (beta chain) was identified in a study of OX40 agonist ivuxolimab in advanced cancers. Turning to the study itself: Patients were dosed intravenously with ivuxolimab at 0.01 to 10 mg/kg every 2 weeks. The study reported partial responses in three patients: one hepatocellular carcinoma, two cutaneous melanoma.

General study findings and limits: Among expanded peripheral T cells, antigen specificity went undetermined.

Remarks on this clone: Its antigen is currently unknown.

The CDR3 is 15 amino acids. V shed 7 bases, J shed 1 base, and the junction held 12 bases outside the gene matches. CDR1 and CDR2 from the germline V gene are SQVTM and ANQGSEA. The method was immunoSEQ multiplex PCR; TCRdb's version includes in-frame clones alone and lacks a portion of them. The sample yields tens of thousands of clones, more than 85% seen once. The V and J genes are TRBV29-1 and TRBJ1-1; 7 nucleotides match TRBD1. The material was CD4+ or CD8+ T cells sorted from blood, obtained in a trial of the OX40 agonist ivuxolimab. This TCR derives from an adult with an advanced solid tumor such as melanoma, head and neck, liver or kidney cancer. In DNA, the CDR3 is TGCAGCGCTCAATTCTCCACAGGGGCGAACACTGAAGCTTTCTTT. Translating gives CSAQFSTGANTEAFF.